The clone carrying this T cell receptor beta chain was observed at least ten times. The data stem from a study of Graves' ophthalmopathy and Graves' hyperthyroidism. Amplification from RNA transcripts yielded the TCR beta CDR3 regions. The first-round RT-PCR employed HTBI primers together with the Qiagen OneStep RT-PCR kit. A multiplex PCR was then performed as the second round. TCRdb reprocessed the multiplex PCR reads via MiXCR and lists one record per CDR3 protein. The sample holds about 410,000 distinct CDR3 sequences; about a sixth are singletons and the top ten take 1.5% to 2%. Germline CDR1 and CDR2: SGDLS and YYNGEE. The CDR3 sequence is 15 residues long. V was cut by 3 bases and J by 0 bases, with 12 bases left in between.

This receptor was identified in a woman younger than 35 with Graves' ophthalmopathy. What was sequenced was peripheral blood. The chain is built from TRBV9 and TRBJ1-1; D remains unclear. The CDR3 DNA reads as TGTGCCAGCAGCGGAACGAACTCCTTGAACACTGAAGCTTTCTTT. Amino acid sequence: CASSGTNSLNTEAFF. The full variable domain, in which reference TRBV9 and TRBJ1-1 provide the parts outside the CDR3, is DSGVTQTPKHLITATGQRVTLRCSPRSGDLSVYWYQQSLDQGLQFLIQYYNGEERAKGNILERFSAQQFPDLHSELNLSSLELGDSALYFCASSGTNSLNTEAFFGQGTRLTVV.